This passage covers 5 T cell receptor beta chains from one sample sequenced in a study of blood T cell repertoires in COVID-19. Sequencing was performed with immunoSEQ multiplex PCR; in TCRdb, only in-frame clones are kept and a portion is missing. The sample includes around 280,000 clones, around nine tenths of them seen just once. The material sequenced was PBMCs or T cells enriched from blood (not recorded which). The receptors were sampled from a woman aged 40 to 55 who had recovered from COVID-19.

Comment on this clone: Additional DNA sequences in this sample encode the identical CDR3. The rearrangement joins TRBV7-2 to TRBJ2-7; the match to TRBD2 covers 9 bases. Germline V gene data show CDR1 as SGHTA and CDR2 as FQGNSA. V lost 5 bases, J lost 0 bases, and 2 bases stayed unmatched. This CDR3 spans 14 amino acids. CDR3 in amino acids: CASSQTSGSYEQYF. As DNA, the CDR3 is TGTGCCAGCAGCCAGACTAGCGGCTCCTACGAGCAGTACTTC.

V gene TRBV7-6 combines with J gene TRBJ2-1; 9 bases agree with TRBD2. In germline, CDR1 is SGHVS, CDR2 FNYEAQ. The CDR3 has 13 amino acids. V trimming: 1 base; J trimming: 12 bases; junction bases outside the gene matches: 4. The CDR3: CASSLVRTSAQFF. In nucleotides, the CDR3 is TGTGCCAGCAGCTTAGTTCGGACTAGCGCGCAGTTCTTC.

The chain joins TRBV3-1 (or the pseudogene TRBV3-2) to TRBJ2-1; D possibly corresponds to TRBD2 (7 bases). Germline-derived CDR1 and CDR2 are LGHDT and YNNKEL (reference sequence). The CDR3 extends over 15 amino acids. The V end lost 2 bases, the J end lost 15 bases, and 23 bases lay between the germline ends. Written as DNA, the CDR3 is TGTGCCAGCAGCCAAAGGGAACCAAGCGGGGTGGGGGCGTTCTTC. This gives the protein CASSQREPSGVGAFF.

This chain joins TRBV14 and TRBJ2-1; maybe TRBD2 (6 bases). V was shortened by 2 bases and J by 8 bases, with 10 bases between the two germline ends. The CDR3 is made up of 13 amino acids. Germline V lookup: CDR1 SGHDN, CDR2 FVKESK. The CDR3 spells CASSQLIADEQFF. As DNA, the CDR3 is TGTGCCAGCAGCCAATTAATAGCGGATGAGCAGTTCTTC.

The chain links TRBV10-1 to TRBJ2-7; 8 nucleotides agree with TRBD2. With V trimmed by 2 bases and J by 3 bases, 0 bases remained unmatched. The CDR3 runs to 13 residues. CDR1 WNHNN and CDR2 SYGVQD come from the germline V gene (reference sequence). The CDR3 DNA reads as TGCGCCAGCAGTGAGACTAGCGGCTACGAGCAGTACTTC. This codes for CASSETSGYEQYF.